The entry that follows covers one TCR beta chain sequence. The CDR3 contains 17 residues. Per the germline V gene, CDR1 is LNHDA and CDR2 is SQIVND (reference sequence). Trimming removed 1 base at V and 2 bases at J, with 15 bases between. Libraries were prepared by immunoSEQ multiplex PCR; TCRdb keeps only in-frame clonotypes and omits some of them. The sample consists of 410,000 or so clones, about 91% of them appearing once. The sample originates from a study of blood T cell repertoires in COVID-19. This chain joins TRBV19 and TRBJ1-5; D is perhaps TRBD1 (6 bases). Sequenced sample: peripheral blood. This TCR came from a woman between 40 and 55 years old with COVID-19, enrolled during active disease. CDR3 in amino acids: CASSIGGARGGNQPQHF. Here the CDR3 DNA reads TGTGCCAGTAGTATAGGAGGGGCCAGGGGAGGCAATCAGCCCCAGCATTTT.